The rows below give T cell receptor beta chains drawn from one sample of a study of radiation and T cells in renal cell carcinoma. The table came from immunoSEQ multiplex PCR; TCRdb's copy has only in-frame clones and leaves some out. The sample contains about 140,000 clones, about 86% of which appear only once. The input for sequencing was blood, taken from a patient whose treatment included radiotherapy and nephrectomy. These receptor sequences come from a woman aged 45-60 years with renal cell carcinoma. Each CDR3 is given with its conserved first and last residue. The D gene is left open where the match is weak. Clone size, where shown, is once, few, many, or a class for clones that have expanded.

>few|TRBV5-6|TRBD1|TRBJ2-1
CASSLGQGAYNEQFF
TGTGCCAGCAGCTTAGGTCAGGGGGCCTACAATGAGCAGTTCTTC
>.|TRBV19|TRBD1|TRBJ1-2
CASRAILGQNTNYGYTF
TGTGCCAGTAGAGCAATCCTGGGACAGAACACCAACTATGGCTACACCTTC
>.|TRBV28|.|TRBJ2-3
CASRVQGRDTQYF
TGTGCCAGCAGGGTCCAGGGGAGGGATACGCAGTATTTT
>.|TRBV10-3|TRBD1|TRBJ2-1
CAISTRDRASYNEQFF
TGTGCCATCAGTACCCGGGACAGGGCCTCCTACAATGAGCAGTTCTTC
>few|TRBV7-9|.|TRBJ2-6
CASSLGTSGANVLTF
TGTGCCAGCAGCTTAGGGACTTCTGGGGCCAACGTCCTGACTTTC
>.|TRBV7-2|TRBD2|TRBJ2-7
CASSLALLAGGEEQYF
TGTGCCAGCAGCTTAGCGCTACTAGCGGGAGGGGAAGAGCAGTACTTC
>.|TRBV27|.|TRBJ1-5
CASSEYQDLSNQPQHF
TGTGCCAGCAGCGAATATCAGGATTTGAGCAATCAGCCCCAGCATTTT
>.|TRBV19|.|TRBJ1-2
CASMPADRYYGYTF
TGTGCCAGTATGCCGGCAGATCGGTACTATGGCTACACCTTC
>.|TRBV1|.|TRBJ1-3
CTSSHRDRGGNTIYF
TGCACCAGCAGCCACCGGGACAGGGGTGGAAACACCATATATTTT
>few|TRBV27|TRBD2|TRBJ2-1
CASSLGLALYNEQFF
TGTGCCAGCAGCTTGGGACTAGCGTTGTACAATGAGCAGTTCTTC
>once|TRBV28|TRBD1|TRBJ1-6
CASSSQGTLYNSPLHF
TGTGCCAGCAGTTCACAGGGGACCCTCTATAATTCACCCCTCCACTTT
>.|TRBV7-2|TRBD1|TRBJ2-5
CASSTQQGMETQYF
TGTGCCAGCAGCACACAACAGGGGATGGAGACCCAGTACTTC
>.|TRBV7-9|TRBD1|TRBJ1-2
CASSPGQGVGYTF
TGTGCCAGCAGCCCAGGACAGGGGGTAGGCTACACCTTC
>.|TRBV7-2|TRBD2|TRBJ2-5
CASSLPSGRETQYF
TGTGCCAGCAGCTTACCTAGCGGGAGGGAGACCCAGTACTTC
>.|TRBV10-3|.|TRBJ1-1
CAISGARGTDTEAFF
TGTGCCATCAGTGGTGCCAGGGGAACGGACACTGAAGCTTTCTTT
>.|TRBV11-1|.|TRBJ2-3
CASTREGLSTDTQYF
TGTGCCAGCACCCGAGAGGGCCTCAGCACAGATACGCAGTATTTT
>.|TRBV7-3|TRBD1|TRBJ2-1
CASSSGQGSPYNEQFF
TGTGCCAGCAGCTCCGGACAGGGTTCCCCCTACAATGAGCAGTTCTTC
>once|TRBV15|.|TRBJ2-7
CATSRDLTYEQYF
TGTGCCACCAGCAGAGACTTAACCTACGAGCAGTACTTC
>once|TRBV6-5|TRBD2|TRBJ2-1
CASSYSPRGAYNEQFF
TGTGCCAGCAGTTACTCGCCGCGGGGGGCTTACAATGAGCAGTTCTTC
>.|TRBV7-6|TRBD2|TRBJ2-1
CASSLGSGTSGGARQFF
TGTGCCAGCAGCTTAGGGTCCGGGACTAGCGGGGGGGCCCGACAGTTCTTC
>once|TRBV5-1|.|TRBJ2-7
CASSPDQSYGQYF
TGCGCCAGCAGTCCCGACCAGAGTTACGGGCAGTACTTC
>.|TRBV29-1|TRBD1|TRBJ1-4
CSIWTGGDEKLFF
TGCAGCATATGGACAGGGGGCGATGAAAAACTGTTTTTT
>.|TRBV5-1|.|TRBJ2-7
CASSSGTGSYEQYF
TGCGCCAGCAGCTCCGGGACTGGCTCCTACGAGCAGTACTTC